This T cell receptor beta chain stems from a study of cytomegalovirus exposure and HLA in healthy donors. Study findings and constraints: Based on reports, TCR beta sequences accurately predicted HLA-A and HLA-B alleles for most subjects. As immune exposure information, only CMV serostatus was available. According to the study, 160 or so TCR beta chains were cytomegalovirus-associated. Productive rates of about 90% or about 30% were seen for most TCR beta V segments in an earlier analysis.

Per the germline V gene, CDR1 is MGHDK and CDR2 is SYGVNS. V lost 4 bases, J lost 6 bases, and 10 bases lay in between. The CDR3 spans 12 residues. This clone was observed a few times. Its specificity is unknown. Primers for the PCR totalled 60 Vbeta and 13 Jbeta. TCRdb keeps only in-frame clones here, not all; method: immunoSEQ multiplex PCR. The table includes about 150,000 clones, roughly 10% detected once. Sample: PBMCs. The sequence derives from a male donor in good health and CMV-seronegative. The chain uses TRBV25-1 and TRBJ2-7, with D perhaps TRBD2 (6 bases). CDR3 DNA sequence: TGTGCCAGCAGTGCTGGCGGGGTCGAGCAGTACTTC. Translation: CASSAGGVEQYF.